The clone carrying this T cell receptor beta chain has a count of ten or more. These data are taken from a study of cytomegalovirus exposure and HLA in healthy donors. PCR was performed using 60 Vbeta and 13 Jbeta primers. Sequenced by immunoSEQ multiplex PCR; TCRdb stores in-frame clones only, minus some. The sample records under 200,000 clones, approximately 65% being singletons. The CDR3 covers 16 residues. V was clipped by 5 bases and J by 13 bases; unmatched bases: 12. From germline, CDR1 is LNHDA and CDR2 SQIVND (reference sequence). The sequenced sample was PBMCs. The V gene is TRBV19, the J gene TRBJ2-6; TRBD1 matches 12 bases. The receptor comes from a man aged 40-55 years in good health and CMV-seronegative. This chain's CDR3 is CASSAGQGAGVGVLTF. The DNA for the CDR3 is TGTGCCAGTAGTGCGGGACAGGGGGCCGGGGTTGGTGTCCTGACTTTC. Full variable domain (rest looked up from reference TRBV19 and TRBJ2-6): DGGITQSPKYLFRKEGQNVTLSCEQNLNHDAMYWYRQDPGQGLRLIYYSQIVNDFQKGDIAEGYSVSREKKESFPLTVTSAQKNPTAFYLCASSAGQGAGVGVLTFGAGSRLTVL.